This T cell receptor (beta chain) was recovered during a study of cytomegalovirus exposure and HLA in healthy donors. The CDR3 extends over 16 amino acids. Germline assignment: CDR1 SGDLS and CDR2 YYNGEE. J lost 2 bases, V lost 4 bases, and 9 bases had no gene match. Notes on this clone: Antigen specificity is unknown.

The data were produced by immunoSEQ multiplex PCR, yet TCRdb's version contains in-frame clones alone and is incomplete. The sample contains some 150,000 clones, about 95% of which appear only once. Whole-study findings and limits: Many donors carried some public TCRs, although rarity characterized most TCR sequences. Researchers catalogued roughly 150 TCR beta chains as cytomegalovirus-associated. Subsequent analysis showed first-cohort TCR clusters tending to co-occur in 120 validation repertoires.

J is TRBJ2-3 and V is TRBV9; 8 bases line up with TRBD2. This clonotype was obtained from a man between 18 and 35 years old in good health and CMV-seropositive. The specimen was PBMCs. The CDR3 nucleotides read TGTGCCAGCAGCCCTCAAGCGGGAGCGTCCACAGATACGCAGTATTTT. Translated: CASSPQAGASTDTQYF. Variable domain in full (rest from reference TRBV9 and TRBJ2-3): DSGVTQTPKHLITATGQRVTLRCSPRSGDLSVYWYQQSLDQGLQFLIQYYNGEERAKGNILERFSAQQFPDLHSELNLSSLELGDSALYFCASSPQAGASTDTQYFGPGTRLTVL.